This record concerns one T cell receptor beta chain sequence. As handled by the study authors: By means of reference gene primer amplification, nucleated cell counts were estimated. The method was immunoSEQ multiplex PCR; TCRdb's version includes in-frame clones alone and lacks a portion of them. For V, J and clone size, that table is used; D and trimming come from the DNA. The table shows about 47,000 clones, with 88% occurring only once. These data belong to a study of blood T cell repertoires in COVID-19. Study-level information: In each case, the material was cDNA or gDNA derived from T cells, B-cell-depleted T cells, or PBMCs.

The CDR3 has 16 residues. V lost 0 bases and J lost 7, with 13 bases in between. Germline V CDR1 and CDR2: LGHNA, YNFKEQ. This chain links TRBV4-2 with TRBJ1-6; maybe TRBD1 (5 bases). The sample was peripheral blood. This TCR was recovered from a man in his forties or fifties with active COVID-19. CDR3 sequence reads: CASSQEPGLINSPLHF. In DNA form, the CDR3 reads TGTGCCAGCAGCCAAGAACCGGGACTGATAAATTCACCCCTCCACTTT.